Listed below are T cell receptor beta chains from one sample, sequenced in a study of cytomegalovirus exposure and HLA in healthy donors. Produced via immunoSEQ multiplex PCR; TCRdb's table is partial and in-frame only. The sample shows about 180,000 clones, over 65% of them seen only once. Material: PBMCs. Receptors originate from a man aged 18 to 30 in good health and CMV-seronegative. Each CDR3 is given with its conserved first and last residue. D genes are given only for firm matches. Only part of the rows carry a size: once, few, many, or a class if the clone is expanded.

D gene: .; clone size: once; V gene: TRBV10-3; J gene: TRBJ2-1; CDR3 DNA: TGTGCCATCAGTGCGGGGGATTCCTACAATGAGCAGTTCTTC; CDR3 protein: CAISAGDSYNEQFF
D gene: TRBD2; clone size: few; V gene: TRBV4-2; J gene: TRBJ2-1; CDR3 DNA: TGTGCCAGCAGCCAAGATCGCGGGAGGGGGGACAATGAGCAGTTCTTC; CDR3 protein: CASSQDRGRGDNEQFF
D gene: .; clone size: few; V gene: TRBV29-1; J gene: TRBJ2-3; CDR3 DNA: TGCAGCGTTGAACGGGGGGCGGCAGATACGCAGTATTTT; CDR3 protein: CSVERGAADTQYF
D gene: .; clone size: .; V gene: TRBV5-6; J gene: TRBJ2-7; CDR3 DNA: TGTGCCAGCAGCTTGTCGGGTCTTCCACCCTACGAGCAGTACTTC; CDR3 protein: CASSLSGLPPYEQYF
D gene: .; clone size: .; V gene: TRBV11-3; J gene: TRBJ2-7; CDR3 DNA: TGTGCCAGCAGCTTAGCAGGGGCGAGCTCCTACGAGCAGTACTTC; CDR3 protein: CASSLAGASSYEQYF
D gene: .; clone size: once; V gene: TRBV11-2; J gene: TRBJ2-2; CDR3 DNA: TGTGCCAGCAGACTACGGGCCGGGGAGCTGTTTTTT; CDR3 protein: CASRLRAGELFF
D gene: .; clone size: .; V gene: TRBV7-8; J gene: TRBJ2-7; CDR3 DNA: TGTGCCAGCAGCTTTAAACCGGGACAAAGGAGCTCCTACGAGCAGTACTTC; CDR3 protein: CASSFKPGQRSSYEQYF
D gene: TRBD1; clone size: .; V gene: TRBV19; J gene: TRBJ1-5; CDR3 DNA: TGTGCCAGTAGTCCGGGACAGTGGGTGAGTCAGCCCCAGCATTTT; CDR3 protein: CASSPGQWVSQPQHF
D gene: .; clone size: .; V gene: TRBV11-1; J gene: TRBJ2-7; CDR3 DNA: TGTGCCAGCAGCTTAGGGCTAGTCTACGAGCAGTACTTC; CDR3 protein: CASSLGLVYEQYF
D gene: .; clone size: .; V gene: TRBV11-3; J gene: TRBJ1-2; CDR3 DNA: TGTGCCAGCAGCACCCGTGGGGCCCTGTCAGGCTACACCTTC; CDR3 protein: CASSTRGALSGYTF
D gene: .; clone size: .; V gene: TRBV9; J gene: TRBJ1-2; CDR3 DNA: TGTGCCAGCAGCGAGGGTGAAGGGGTATTCCTTAACTATGGCTACACCTTC; CDR3 protein: CASSEGEGVFLNYGYTF
D gene: TRBD2; clone size: .; V gene: TRBV11-2; J gene: TRBJ2-2; CDR3 DNA: TGTGCCAGCAGCTCCCCCACAGCGGGGGGGCCGTTCCGCACCGGGGAGCTGTTTTTT; CDR3 protein: CASSSPTAGGPFRTGELFF
D gene: TRBD1; clone size: few; V gene: TRBV30; J gene: TRBJ1-1; CDR3 DNA: TGTGCCTGGAGGCGGACAGGGGGGACTGAAGCTTTCTTT; CDR3 protein: CAWRRTGGTEAFF
D gene: .; clone size: .; V gene: TRBV6-6; J gene: TRBJ1-2; CDR3 DNA: TGTGCCAGCAAAACTCCTAACTATGGCTACACCTTC; CDR3 protein: CASKTPNYGYTF
D gene: .; clone size: .; V gene: TRBV4-1; J gene: TRBJ2-5; CDR3 DNA: TGCGCCAGCAGCCGTGGGTCAGGGCACACGAAAGAGACCCAGTACTTC; CDR3 protein: CASSRGSGHTKETQYF
D gene: .; clone size: .; V gene: TRBV7-9; J gene: TRBJ1-2; CDR3 DNA: TGTGCCAGCAGCTTAGGGGGGCTCGATGGCTACACCTTC; CDR3 protein: CASSLGGLDGYTF
D gene: .; clone size: .; V gene: TRBV7-8; J gene: TRBJ1-4; CDR3 DNA: TGTGCCAGCAGCTTACTATCTGAAAAACTGTTTTTT; CDR3 protein: CASSLLSEKLFF
D gene: .; clone size: once; V gene: TRBV9; J gene: TRBJ2-1; CDR3 DNA: TGTGCCAGCAGCGTTTCCCCAGGGGACTCCTACAATGAGCAGTTCTTC; CDR3 protein: CASSVSPGDSYNEQFF
D gene: .; clone size: .; V gene: TRBV14; J gene: TRBJ2-3; CDR3 DNA: TGTGCCAGCAGCCAGAATTTAGCAGATACGCAGTATTTT; CDR3 protein: CASSQNLADTQYF
D gene: TRBD2; clone size: .; V gene: TRBV10-3; J gene: TRBJ2-5; CDR3 DNA: TGTGCCATCAGATCCGCGGGGGGGGAGGAGACCCAGTACTTC; CDR3 protein: CAIRSAGGEETQYF
D gene: .; clone size: .; V gene: TRBV5-6; J gene: TRBJ2-5; CDR3 DNA: TGTGCCAGCAGCCATGAAGAGACCCAGTACTTC; CDR3 protein: CASSHEETQYF
D gene: .; clone size: few; V gene: TRBV7-3; J gene: TRBJ2-2; CDR3 DNA: TGTGCCAGCAGCTTAATTGGAGACGGGGAGCTGTTTTTT; CDR3 protein: CASSLIGDGELFF
D gene: TRBD2; clone size: few; V gene: TRBV10-3; J gene: TRBJ2-1; CDR3 DNA: TGTGCCATCCGTGGGACTAGCGTCAATGAGCAGTTCTTC; CDR3 protein: CAIRGTSVNEQFF
D gene: .; clone size: .; V gene: TRBV30; J gene: TRBJ2-1; CDR3 DNA: TGTGCCTGGAGTGGGTTGATGGCGGGATACAATGAGCAGTTCTTC; CDR3 protein: CAWSGLMAGYNEQFF
D gene: TRBD1; clone size: .; V gene: TRBV14; J gene: TRBJ1-1; CDR3 DNA: TGTGCCAGCAGCCAAGATATGGGACAGGGAATCTACACTGAAGCTTTCTTT; CDR3 protein: CASSQDMGQGIYTEAFF
D gene: .; clone size: .; V gene: TRBV20-1; J gene: TRBJ1-4; CDR3 DNA: TGCAGTGCTAGAGATCAGGGCGGGAGTAATTTT; CDR3 protein: CSARDQGGSNF